The present entry profiles one T cell receptor (beta chain) with its context. Its specificity is unknown. At one end, the junction sequence differs from germline, possibly due to a read error. Unsorted bulk tissue of roughly 19-30 mg yielded co-extracted RNA and DNA. The entry originates in a study of tumor-infiltrating lymphocytes in primary liver carcinoma. Study conclusions and caveats: The study found tumor-adjacent and tumor-blood pairs overlapped less than tumor region pairs.

Germline CDR1 reads MNHNS; CDR2 reads SASEGT. The CDR3 runs to 14 residues. A constant-region primer served to make TCR beta cDNA from roughly 500 ng total RNA. Generation of the TCR beta libraries relied on three nested multiplex PCR rounds using slightly modified ARM-PCR. Running 10 cycles apiece, the first two PCR rounds relied on TRBV1-TRBV30 forward primers together with a C-beta reverse primer. TCRdb redid the calling of the multiplex PCR reads with MiXCR, one entry per CDR3 protein. This table holds 75,000 to 90,000 distinct CDR3 sequences, 60% to 75% found once. The sample taken for sequencing was liver tumor tissue from sampling region 1. Specified subset: tumor region T1, superior pole. This receptor was obtained from a middle-aged man with primary liver carcinoma and hepatitis B virus infection. The chain recombines TRBV6-1 with TRBJ2-3, with 7 bases identical to TRBD1. CDR3 DNA: TGTGCCAGCAGTGCGACAGGGTACGCAGATACGCGGTATTTT. Protein product: CASSATGYADTRYF.